Listed below are T cell receptor beta chains from one sample, sequenced in a study of cytomegalovirus exposure and HLA in healthy donors. The table came from immunoSEQ multiplex PCR; TCRdb's copy has only in-frame clones and leaves some out. The sample lists roughly 220,000 clones, around 86% seen once, with about 3% in the top ten. Sequenced: PBMCs. Every receptor here comes from a woman aged 40 to 50 in good health and CMV-seronegative. Each CDR3 is given with its conserved first and last residue. The D gene is left open where the match is weak. Rows may omit the clone size; those that give it use once, few, many or a size class.

j_call v_call d_call clone_size cdr3_aa cdr3_nt
TRBJ1-1 TRBV18 . . CASSPRTDPYTEAFF TGTGCCAGCTCACCCCGGACAGATCCTTACACTGAAGCTTTCTTT
TRBJ2-7 TRBV21-1 . once CASSKVGGRVKYEQYF TGTGCCAGCAGCAAAGTGGGGGGGCGCGTAAAATACGAGCAGTACTTC
TRBJ1-1 TRBV7-2 TRBD1 . CASSFAGGSTEAFF TGTGCCAGCAGCTTCGCAGGGGGCTCTACTGAAGCTTTCTTT
TRBJ1-2 TRBV19 . . CASSQHSLDRTNYGYTF TGTGCCAGTAGCCAACATTCCCTCGACAGGACGAACTATGGCTACACCTTC
TRBJ2-5 TRBV7-2 . . CASSPRQAIQETQYF TGTGCCAGCAGCCCCCGACAGGCTATCCAAGAGACCCAGTACTTC
TRBJ2-2 TRBV5-1 . . CASSLGGQVGELFF TGCGCCAGCAGCTTGGGGGGACAAGTCGGGGAGCTGTTTTTT
TRBJ2-5 TRBV5-1 TRBD1 . CASSRRTGGPPTTETQYF TGCGCCAGCAGCAGGAGGACAGGGGGGCCTCCCACCACAGAGACCCAGTACTTC
TRBJ2-7 TRBV19 TRBD2 . CASSEGLANEQYF TGTGCCAGTAGTGAGGGACTAGCGAACGAGCAGTACTTC
TRBJ2-7 TRBV27 . . CASSLQGSHEQYF TGTGCCAGCAGTTTACAGGGTTCCCACGAGCAGTACTTC
TRBJ2-3 TRBV10-1 . . CASSGPNPDTQYF TGCGCCAGCAGTGGGCCGAATCCAGATACGCAGTATTTT
TRBJ2-3 TRBV5-1 TRBD1 few CASSLAGTGKIGTDTQYF TGCGCCAGCAGCTTAGCCGGGACAGGGAAAATCGGCACAGATACGCAGTATTTT
TRBJ1-1 TRBV6-6 . . CASSKLQGNTEAFF TGTGCCAGCAGTAAACTACAGGGGAACACTGAAGCTTTCTTT
TRBJ2-1 TRBV19 TRBD2 . CASSGTSGKGNEQFF TGTGCCAGTAGTGGAACTAGCGGGAAGGGCAATGAGCAGTTCTTC
TRBJ2-1 TRBV28 . few CASQTVYNEQFF TGTGCCAGTCAGACAGTTTACAATGAGCAGTTCTTC
TRBJ2-3 TRBV25-1 . . CASSSSGSTDTQYF TGTGCCAGCAGTAGTAGCGGTAGCACAGATACGCAGTATTTT
TRBJ2-5 TRBV7-3 . . CASSLRGETQYF TGTGCCAGCAGCTTACGCGGAGAGACCCAGTACTTC
TRBJ2-7 TRBV6-1 TRBD2 . CASGMLAGTYEQYF TGTGCCAGCGGAATGCTAGCGGGAACCTACGAGCAGTACTTC
TRBJ2-7 TRBV2 TRBD2 . CASSELAGGPYEQYF TGTGCCAGCAGTGAACTAGCGGGAGGGCCCTACGAGCAGTACTTC
TRBJ2-7 TRBV28 TRBD1 . CASSLVEIFGQGYEQYF TGTGCCAGCAGTTTAGTAGAGATTTTCGGACAGGGCTACGAGCAGTACTTC
TRBJ2-3 TRBV7-3 TRBD1 . CASSFAPGQGVNTDTQYF TGTGCCAGCAGCTTCGCCCCGGGACAGGGGGTTAACACAGATACGCAGTATTTT
TRBJ1-1 TRBV6-6 . . CASSYQGNTEAFF TGTGCCAGCAGTTACCAGGGGAACACTGAAGCTTTCTTT